This T cell receptor (beta chain) was retrieved from a study of identical twins. General study points: Conclusions were drawn cross-sectionally by statistical analysis, without following the same donors. Within twin pairs, the out-of-frame alpha sequences they shared showed excess low generation probability. The abundant beta clonotypes from cord blood had fewer insertions, and memory repertoires had none of this.

CDR1 and CDR2 from the germline V gene are MNHEY and SMNVEV (reference sequence). The V gene end was trimmed by 4 bases and the J gene end by 0 bases; junction bases not matched to a gene: 10. This CDR3 has 18 amino acids. Comments on this clonotype: No antigen is known for it.

Template switching added a universal primer binding site, and final cDNA carried unique molecular identifiers. In TCRdb, the 5' RACE reads were re-called with MiXCR into one record per CDR3 protein. This table has around 550,000 distinct CDR3 sequences, 15% appearing once. These same data were also listed under a study on yellow fever vaccine responses in identical twins.

The sequence was obtained from a woman aged 18-35 years in good health. V is TRBV27 and J is TRBJ2-1; 9 bases are shared with TRBD2. Source material: CD4+ T cells sorted from blood. Written as DNA, the CDR3 is TGTGCCAGCAGTTCACGACTAGCGGAGGGGTCCTCCTACAATGAGCAGTTCTTC. Translating it yields CASSSRLAEGSSYNEQFF.